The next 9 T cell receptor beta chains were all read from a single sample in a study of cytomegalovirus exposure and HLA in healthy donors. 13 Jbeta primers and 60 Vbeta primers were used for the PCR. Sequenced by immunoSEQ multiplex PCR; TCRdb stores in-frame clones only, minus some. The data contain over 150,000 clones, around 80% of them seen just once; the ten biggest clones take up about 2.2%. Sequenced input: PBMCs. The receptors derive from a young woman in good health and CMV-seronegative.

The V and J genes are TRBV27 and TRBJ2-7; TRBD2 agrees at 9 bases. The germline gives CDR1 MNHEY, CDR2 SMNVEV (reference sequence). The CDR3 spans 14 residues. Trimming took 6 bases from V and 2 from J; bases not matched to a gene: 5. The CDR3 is CASRVTSGPYEQYF. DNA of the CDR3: TGTGCCAGCAGGGTGACTAGCGGCCCCTACGAGCAGTACTTC.

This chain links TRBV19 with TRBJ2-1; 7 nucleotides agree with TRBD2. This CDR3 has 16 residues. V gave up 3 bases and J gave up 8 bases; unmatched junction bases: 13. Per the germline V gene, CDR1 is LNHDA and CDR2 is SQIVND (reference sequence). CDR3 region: CASSMLGGGRGYEQFF. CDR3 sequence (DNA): TGTGCCAGTAGTATGCTCGGCGGCGGGCGGGGGTATGAGCAGTTCTTC. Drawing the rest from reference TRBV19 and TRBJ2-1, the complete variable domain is DGGITQSPKYLFRKEGQNVTLSCEQNLNHDAMYWYRQDPGQGLRLIYYSQIVNDFQKGDIAEGYSVSREKKESFPLTVTSAQKNPTAFYLCASSMLGGGRGYEQFFGPGTRLTVL.

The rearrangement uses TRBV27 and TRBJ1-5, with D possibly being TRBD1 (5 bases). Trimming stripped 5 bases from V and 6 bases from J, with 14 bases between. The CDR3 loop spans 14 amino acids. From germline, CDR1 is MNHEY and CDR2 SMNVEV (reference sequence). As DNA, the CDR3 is TGTGCCAGCAGTCTATACGGGGGAGGTCAGCCCCAGCATTTT. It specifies CASSLYGGGQPQHF.

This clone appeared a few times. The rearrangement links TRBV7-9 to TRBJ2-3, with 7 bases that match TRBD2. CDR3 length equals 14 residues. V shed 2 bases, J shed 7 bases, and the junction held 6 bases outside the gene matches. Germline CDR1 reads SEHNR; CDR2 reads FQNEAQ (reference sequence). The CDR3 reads CASSLTGEGNTQYF. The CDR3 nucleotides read TGTGCCAGCAGCTTAACGGGGGAGGGGAATACGCAGTATTTT. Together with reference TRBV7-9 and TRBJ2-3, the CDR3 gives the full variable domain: DTGVSQNPRHKITKRGQNVTFRCDPISEHNRLYWYRQTLGQGPEFLTYFQNEAQLEKSRLLSDRFSAERPKGSFSTLEIQRTEQGDSAMYLCASSLTGEGNTQYFGPGTRLTVL.

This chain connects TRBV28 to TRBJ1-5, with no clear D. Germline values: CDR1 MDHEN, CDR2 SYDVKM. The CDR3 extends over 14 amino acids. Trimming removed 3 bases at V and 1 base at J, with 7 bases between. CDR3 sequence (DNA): TGTGCCAGCAGTTTTGTGAGGAGCAATCAGCCCCAGCATTTT. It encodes CASSFVRSNQPQHF. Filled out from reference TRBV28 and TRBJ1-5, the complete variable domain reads DVKVTQSSRYLVKRTGEKVFLECVQDMDHENMFWYRQDPGLGLRLIYFSYDVKMKEKGDIPEGYSVSREKKERFSLILESASTNQTSMYLCASSFVRSNQPQHFGDGTRLSIL.

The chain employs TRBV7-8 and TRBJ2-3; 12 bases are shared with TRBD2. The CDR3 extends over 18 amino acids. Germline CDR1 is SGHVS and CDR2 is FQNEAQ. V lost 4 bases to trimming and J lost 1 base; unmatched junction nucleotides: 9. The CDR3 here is CASSSPLLAGGRTDTQYF. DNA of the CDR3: TGTGCCAGCAGCTCCCCTCTTCTAGCGGGGGGGCGCACAGATACGCAGTATTTT.

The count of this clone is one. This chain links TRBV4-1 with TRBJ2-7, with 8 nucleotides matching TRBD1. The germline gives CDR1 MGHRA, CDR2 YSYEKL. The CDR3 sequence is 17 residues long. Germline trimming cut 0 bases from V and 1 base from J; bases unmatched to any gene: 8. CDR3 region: CASSQDENRGVSYEQYF. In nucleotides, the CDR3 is TGCGCCAGCAGCCAAGATGAGAACAGGGGGGTATCCTACGAGCAGTACTTC.

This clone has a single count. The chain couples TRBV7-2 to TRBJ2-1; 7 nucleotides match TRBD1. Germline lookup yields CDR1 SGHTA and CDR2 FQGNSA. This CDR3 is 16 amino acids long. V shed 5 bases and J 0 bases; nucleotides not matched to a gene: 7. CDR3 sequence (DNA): TGTGCCAGCAGCGTGTGGACAGGTAGCTCCTACAATGAGCAGTTCTTC. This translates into CASSVWTGSSYNEQFF. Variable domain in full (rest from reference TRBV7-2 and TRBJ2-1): GAGVSQSPSNKVTEKGKDVELRCDPISGHTALYWYRQSLGQGLEFLIYFQGNSAPDKSGLPSDRFSAERTGGSVSTLTIQRTQQEDSAVYLCASSVWTGSSYNEQFFGPGTRLTVL.

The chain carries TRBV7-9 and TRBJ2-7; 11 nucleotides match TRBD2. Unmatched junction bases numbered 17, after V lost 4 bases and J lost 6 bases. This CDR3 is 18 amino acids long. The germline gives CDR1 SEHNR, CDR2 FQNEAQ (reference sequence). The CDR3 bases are TGTGCCAGCAGCTCAACTACGACTAGCGGGACCGTATGGGGCGAGCAGTACTTC. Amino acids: CASSSTTTSGTVWGEQYF.